This T cell receptor beta chain derives from a study of T cell responses to AZD1222 COVID-19 vaccine. With 0 bases removed from V and 4 bases from J, the gap between germline ends came to 6 bases. This CDR3 is 13 amino acids long. Looked up from germline, CDR1 is SEHNR and CDR2 is FQNEAQ (reference sequence). Using immunoSEQ multiplex PCR, the repertoire was profiled, and TCRdb retains in-frame clones only, with some absent. The sample has about 120,000 clones, about 90% seen once. The TCR originated in an adult in good health. This chain connects TRBV7-9 to TRBJ1-1; no clear D. Sequenced material: peripheral blood, taken on day 0 of AZD1222 vaccination. DNA for the CDR3: TGTGCCAGCAGCTTAGCGGACGGCACTGAAGCTTTCTTT. The encoded protein is CASSLADGTEAFF.